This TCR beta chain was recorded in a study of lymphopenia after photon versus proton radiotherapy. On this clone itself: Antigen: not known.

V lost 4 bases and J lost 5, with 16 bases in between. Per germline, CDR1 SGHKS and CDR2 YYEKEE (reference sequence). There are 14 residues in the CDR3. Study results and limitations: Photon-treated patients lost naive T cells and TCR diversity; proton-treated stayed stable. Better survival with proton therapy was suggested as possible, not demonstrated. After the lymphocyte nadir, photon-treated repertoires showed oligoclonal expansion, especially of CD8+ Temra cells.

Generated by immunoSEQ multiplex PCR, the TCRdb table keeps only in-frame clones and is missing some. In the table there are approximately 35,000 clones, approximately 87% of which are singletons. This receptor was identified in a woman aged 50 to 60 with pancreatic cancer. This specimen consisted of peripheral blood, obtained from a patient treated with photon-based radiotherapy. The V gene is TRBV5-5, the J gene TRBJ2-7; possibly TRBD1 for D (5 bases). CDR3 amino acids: CASSGQAGLNEQYF. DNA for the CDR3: TGTGCCAGCAGCGGCCAGGCAGGGCTTAACGAGCAGTACTTC.